This T cell receptor beta chain derives from a study of T cells after yellow fever vaccination. In regard to this clonotype: What it recognizes is unknown.

Germline assignment: CDR1 SGHTA and CDR2 FQGNSA. V lost 5 bases to trimming and J lost 7 bases; unmatched junction nucleotides: 6. The CDR3 covers 14 residues. Template switching with 5'RACE generated the TCR cDNA and added a universal primer site and UMIs. TCRdb redid the calling of the 5' RACE reads with MiXCR, one entry per CDR3 protein. The table has approximately 580,000 distinct CDR3 sequences, 17% seen once. Study-level findings and limits: Weaker, the secondary response had a peak occurring faster, on day 5 versus 15. Post-booster reappearance was seen for most primary-vaccination clones (around 96% CD4, around 88% CD8).

The sequencing used PBMCs, collected less than 6 days after the first yellow fever vaccination. The sequence came from a man younger than 30 who received the YFV17D yellow fever vaccine. The chain joins TRBV7-2 to TRBJ2-3; 10 nucleotides match TRBD2. The CDR3 here is CASSLSGGLNTQYF. DNA for the CDR3: TGTGCCAGCAGCCTTAGCGGGGGGCTTAATACGCAGTATTTT.